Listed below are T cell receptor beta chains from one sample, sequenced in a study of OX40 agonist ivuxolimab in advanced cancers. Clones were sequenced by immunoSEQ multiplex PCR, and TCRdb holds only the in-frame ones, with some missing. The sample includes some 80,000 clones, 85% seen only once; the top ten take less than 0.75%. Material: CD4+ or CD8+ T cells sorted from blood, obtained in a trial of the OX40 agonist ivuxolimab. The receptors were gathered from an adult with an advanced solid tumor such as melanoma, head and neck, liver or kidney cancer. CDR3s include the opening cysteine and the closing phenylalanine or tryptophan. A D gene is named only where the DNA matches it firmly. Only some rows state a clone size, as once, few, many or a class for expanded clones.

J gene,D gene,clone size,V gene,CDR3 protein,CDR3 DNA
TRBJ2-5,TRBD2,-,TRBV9,CASSSGRLAGVGETQYF,TGTGCCAGCAGCAGTGGACGACTAGCAGGCGTGGGAGAGACCCAGTACTTC
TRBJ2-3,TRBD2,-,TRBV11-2,CASSLRLAGGIADTQYF,TGTGCCAGCAGCTTACGACTAGCGGGGGGGATAGCAGATACGCAGTATTTT
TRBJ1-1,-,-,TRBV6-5,CASSYGGSNTEAFF,TGTGCCAGCAGTTACGGGGGGAGCAACACTGAAGCTTTCTTT
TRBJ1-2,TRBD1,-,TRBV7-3,CASSPTGGEYGYTF,TGTGCCAGCAGCCCCACAGGGGGCGAATATGGCTACACCTTC
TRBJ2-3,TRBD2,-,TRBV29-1,CSVDRLAGRGTQYF,TGCAGCGTTGATCGGCTAGCGGGGAGAGGTACGCAGTATTTT
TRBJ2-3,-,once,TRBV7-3,CASSLMMADTQYF,TGTGCCAGCAGCTTAATGATGGCGGATACGCAGTATTTT
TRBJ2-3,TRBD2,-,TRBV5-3,CARSLVGTSDRTDTQYF,TGTGCCAGAAGCTTGGTGGGGACTAGCGATCGCACAGATACGCAGTATTTT
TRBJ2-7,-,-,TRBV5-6,CASSLADYEQYF,TGTGCCAGCAGCTTGGCCGATTACGAGCAGTACTTC
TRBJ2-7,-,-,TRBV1,CTSSQGGGYYTYEQYF,TGCACCAGCAGCCAAGGCGGAGGCTACTATACCTACGAGCAGTACTTC
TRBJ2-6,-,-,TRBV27,CASRGQVGRRPSGANVLTF,TGTGCCAGCCGCGGCCAGGTTGGGAGGCGCCCTTCTGGGGCCAACGTCCTGACTTTC
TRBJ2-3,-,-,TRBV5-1,CASSLTGLTDTQYF,TGCGCCAGCAGCTTGACCGGCCTCACAGATACGCAGTATTTT
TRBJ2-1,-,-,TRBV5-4,CASSTDLKSYNEQFF,TGTGCCAGCAGCACGGACTTAAAATCCTACAATGAGCAGTTCTTC
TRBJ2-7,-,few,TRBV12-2,CASRSELRDIAYEQYF,TGTGCAAGTCGCTCCGAACTCCGGGACATCGCTTACGAGCAGTACTTC
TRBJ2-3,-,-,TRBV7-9,CASSRTGDTDTQYF,TGTGCCAGCAGCAGGACCGGAGACACAGATACGCAGTATTTT
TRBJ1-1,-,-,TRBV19,CASSVRQDTEAFF,TGTGCCAGTAGTGTTCGACAAGACACTGAAGCTTTCTTT
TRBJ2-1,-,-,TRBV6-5,CASRKGEQFF,TGTGCCAGCAGGAAGGGGGAGCAGTTCTTC
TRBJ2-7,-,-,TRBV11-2,CASSSLRRDSSSYEQYF,TGTGCCAGCAGCTCCCTCCGGCGGGACTCTTCCTCCTACGAGCAGTACTTC